This T cell receptor (beta chain) was sequenced in a study of cytomegalovirus exposure and HLA in healthy donors. The study ran its PCR with 60 Vbeta and 13 Jbeta primers. The data were produced by immunoSEQ multiplex PCR, yet TCRdb's version contains in-frame clones alone and is incomplete. The sample includes fewer than 150,000 clones, roughly three quarters seen only once; the top ten take approximately 4.9%. V lost 2 bases and J lost 4; bases outside the gene matches: 13. The CDR3 sequence is 17 residues long. CDR1 and CDR2 (germline): MNHNS, SASEGT. This receptor was obtained from a woman aged 50 to 60 in good health and CMV-seronegative. The rearrangement links TRBV6-1 to TRBJ1-2; 7 nucleotides agree with TRBD1. The sample consisted of PBMCs. The DNA of the CDR3 is TGTGCCAGCAGTGAATGGAGAGGACAGGTAGCCTCCTATGGCTACACCTTC. It specifies CASSEWRGQVASYGYTF.